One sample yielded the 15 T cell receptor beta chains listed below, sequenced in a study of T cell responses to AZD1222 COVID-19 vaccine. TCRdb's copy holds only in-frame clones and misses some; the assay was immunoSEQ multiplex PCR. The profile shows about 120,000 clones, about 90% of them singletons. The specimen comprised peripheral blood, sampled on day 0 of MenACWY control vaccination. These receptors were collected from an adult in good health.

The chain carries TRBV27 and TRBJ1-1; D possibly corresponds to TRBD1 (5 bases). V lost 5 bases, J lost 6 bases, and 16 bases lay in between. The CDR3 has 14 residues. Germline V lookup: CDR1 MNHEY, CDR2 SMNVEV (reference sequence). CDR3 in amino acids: CASSLGPLGAEAFF. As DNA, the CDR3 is TGTGCCAGCAGTCTGGGGCCCCTGGGGGCTGAAGCTTTCTTT.

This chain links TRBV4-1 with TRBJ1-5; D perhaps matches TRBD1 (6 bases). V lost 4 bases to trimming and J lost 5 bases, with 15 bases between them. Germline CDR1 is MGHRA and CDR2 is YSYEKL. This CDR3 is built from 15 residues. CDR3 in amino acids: CASSPIGGGDQPQHF. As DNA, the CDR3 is TGCGCCAGCAGCCCGATTGGGGGCGGGGATCAGCCCCAGCATTTT.

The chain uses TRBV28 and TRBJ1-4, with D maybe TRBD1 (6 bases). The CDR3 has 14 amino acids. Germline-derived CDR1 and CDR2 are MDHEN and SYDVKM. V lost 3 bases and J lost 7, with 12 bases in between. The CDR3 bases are TGTGCCAGCAGTTTCCAGGGGTTTGTTGAAAAACTGTTTTTT. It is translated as CASSFQGFVEKLFF.

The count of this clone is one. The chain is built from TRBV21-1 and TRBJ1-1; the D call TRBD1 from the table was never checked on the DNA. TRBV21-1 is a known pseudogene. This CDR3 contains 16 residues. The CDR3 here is CASSKTQGWLNTEAFF. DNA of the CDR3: TGTGCCAGCAGCAAAACCCAGGGTTGGCTGAACACTGAAGCTTTCTTT.

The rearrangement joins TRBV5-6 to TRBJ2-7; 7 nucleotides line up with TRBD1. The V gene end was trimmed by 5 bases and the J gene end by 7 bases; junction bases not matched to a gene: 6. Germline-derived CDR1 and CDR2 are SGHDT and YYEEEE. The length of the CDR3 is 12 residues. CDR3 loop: CASSSQGREQYF. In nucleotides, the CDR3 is TGTGCCAGCAGTTCACAGGGGCGGGAGCAGTACTTC.

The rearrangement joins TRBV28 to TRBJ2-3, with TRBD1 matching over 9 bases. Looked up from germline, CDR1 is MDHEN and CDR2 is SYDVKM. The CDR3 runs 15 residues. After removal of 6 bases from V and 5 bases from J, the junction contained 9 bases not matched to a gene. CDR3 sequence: CASSPYRGLVDTQYF. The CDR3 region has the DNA TGTGCCAGCAGCCCTTACAGGGGGCTGGTAGATACGCAGTATTTT.

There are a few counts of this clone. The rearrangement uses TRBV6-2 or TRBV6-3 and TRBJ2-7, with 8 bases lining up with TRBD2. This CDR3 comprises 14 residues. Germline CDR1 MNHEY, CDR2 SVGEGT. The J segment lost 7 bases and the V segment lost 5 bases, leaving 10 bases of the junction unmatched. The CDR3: CASSRSGSTGEQYF. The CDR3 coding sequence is TGTGCCAGCAGTCGCAGCGGGAGTACCGGGGAGCAGTACTTC.

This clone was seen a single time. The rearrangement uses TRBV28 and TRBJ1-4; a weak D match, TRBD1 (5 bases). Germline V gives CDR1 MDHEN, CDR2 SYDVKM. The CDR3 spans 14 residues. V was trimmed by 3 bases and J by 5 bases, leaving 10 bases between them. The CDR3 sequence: CASSFLTANEKLFF. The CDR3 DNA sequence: TGTGCCAGCAGTTTTTTGACAGCAAATGAAAAACTGTTTTTT.

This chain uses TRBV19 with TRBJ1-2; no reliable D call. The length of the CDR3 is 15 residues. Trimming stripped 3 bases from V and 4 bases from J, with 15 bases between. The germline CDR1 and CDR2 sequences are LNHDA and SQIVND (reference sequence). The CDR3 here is CASSIREPLFYGYTF. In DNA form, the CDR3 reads TGTGCCAGTAGTATCCGCGAGCCCTTATTCTATGGCTACACCTTC.

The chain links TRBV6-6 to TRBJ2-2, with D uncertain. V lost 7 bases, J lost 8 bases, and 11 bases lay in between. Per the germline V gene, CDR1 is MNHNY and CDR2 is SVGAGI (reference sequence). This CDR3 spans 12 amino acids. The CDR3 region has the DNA TGTGCCAGCATAGAGGCAGGTGGGGAGCTGTTTTTT. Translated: CASIEAGGELFF.

CDR3 protein: CARSLVAQFCYEQYV. In nucleotides, the CDR3 is TGTGCCAGAAGCTTGGTGGCCCAGTTCTGCTACGAGCAGTACGTC. The genes are TRBV5-3 and TRBJ2-7; D uncertain. TRBV5-3 is flagged as an ORF with uncertain function. The CDR3 contains 15 residues. The germline V and J ends were trimmed by 0 bases and 3 bases, with 13 bases remaining between them.

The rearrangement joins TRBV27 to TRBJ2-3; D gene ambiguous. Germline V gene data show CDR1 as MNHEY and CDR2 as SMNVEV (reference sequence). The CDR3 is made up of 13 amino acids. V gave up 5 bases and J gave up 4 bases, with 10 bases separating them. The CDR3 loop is CASSPYRADTQYF. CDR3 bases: TGTGCCAGCAGTCCGTATCGGGCAGATACGCAGTATTTT.

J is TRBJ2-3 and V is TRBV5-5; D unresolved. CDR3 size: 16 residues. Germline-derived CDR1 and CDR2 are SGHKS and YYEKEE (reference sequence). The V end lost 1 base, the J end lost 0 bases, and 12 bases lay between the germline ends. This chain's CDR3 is CASSLTGDTSTDTQYF. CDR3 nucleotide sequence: TGTGCCAGCAGCTTGACGGGCGACACTAGCACAGATACGCAGTATTTT. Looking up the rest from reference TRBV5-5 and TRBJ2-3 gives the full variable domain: DAGVTQSPTHLIKTRGQQVTLRCSPISGHKSVSWYQQVLGQGPQFIFQYYEKEERGRGNFPDRFSARQFPNYSSELNVNALLLGDSALYLCASSLTGDTSTDTQYFGPGTRLTVL.

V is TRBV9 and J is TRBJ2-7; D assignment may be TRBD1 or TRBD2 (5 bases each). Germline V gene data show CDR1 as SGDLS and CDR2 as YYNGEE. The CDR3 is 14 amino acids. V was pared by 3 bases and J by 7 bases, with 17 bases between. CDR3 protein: CASSADRGWGEQYF. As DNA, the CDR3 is TGTGCCAGCAGCGCCGACCGAGGTTGGGGGGAGCAGTACTTC.

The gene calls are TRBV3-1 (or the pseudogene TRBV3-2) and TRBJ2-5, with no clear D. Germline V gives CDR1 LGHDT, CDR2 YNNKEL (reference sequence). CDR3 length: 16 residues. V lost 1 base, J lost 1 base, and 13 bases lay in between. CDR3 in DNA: TGTGCCAGCAGCCAAGTTCGAGGAACCCTCCAAGAGACCCAGTACTTC. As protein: CASSQVRGTLQETQYF.